In this sample, the clone carrying this TCR beta chain turned up once. As yet, its antigen is unknown. This specimen comes from a study of OX40 agonist ivuxolimab in advanced cancers. About the research overall: Eligibility admitted prior anti-PD-1, anti-PD-L1 or anti-CTLA-4 therapy; around 42% had some. The study, taken as a whole, reports: Researchers report that CD8+ T cells had, on average, more expanded clones than CD4+.

This table comes from immunoSEQ multiplex PCR, and its TCRdb copy is limited to in-frame clones, with some not included. The repertoire holds some 80,000 clones, more than 80% seen once, with 4.8% in the top ten. Looked up from germline, CDR1 is LNHDA and CDR2 is SQIVND (reference sequence). CDR3 size: 16 residues. Trimming took 0 bases from V and 0 from J, leaving 12 bases between them. This material consisted of CD4+ or CD8+ T cells sorted from blood, taken in a trial of the OX40 agonist ivuxolimab. The TCR comes from an adult with an advanced solid tumor such as melanoma, head and neck, liver or kidney cancer. This chain connects TRBV19 to TRBJ2-7; D perhaps matches TRBD2 (6 bases). The DNA of the CDR3 is TGTGCCAGTAGTATAGATTTTACGGGAGCCTCCTACGAGCAGTACTTC. This sequence encodes CASSIDFTGASYEQYF.